The 10 T cell receptor beta chains below were found in one sample sequenced in a study of T cells in Graves' hyperthyroidism and ophthalmopathy. Researchers took RNA transcripts and amplified the TCR beta CDR3 regions from them. The HTBI primer set drove a first-round RT-PCR of the TCR CDR3. TCRdb independently ran MiXCR on the multiplex PCR reads; one entry per CDR3 protein. The sample includes 700,000 or so distinct CDR3 sequences, 15% to 20% seen only once; the top ten take 8.4%. Sequencing was carried out using blood. Source of these receptors: a man aged 18-30 years with Graves' hyperthyroidism.

Points on this clonotype: Its ends do not fully match the called genes, so a read error is possible. This rearrangement joins TRBV29-1 to TRBJ2-7; 9 positions agree with TRBD2. CDR3 size: 14 residues. Looked up from germline, CDR1 is SQVTM and CDR2 is ANQGSEA. CDR3 sequence: CGVVASGEIYEQYF. Written as DNA, the CDR3 is TGCGGCGTTGTGGCTAGCGGGGAGATTTACGAGCAGTACTTC.

This clonotype has at least ten counts. This sequence joins TRBV28 and TRBJ2-1; D may be TRBD1 or TRBD2 (5 bases each). The ends were cut back, 3 bases at V and 0 bases at J, with 24 bases in the middle. The germline V gene encodes CDR1 MDHEN and CDR2 SYDVKM. This CDR3 is built from 20 residues. This chain's CDR3 is CASSLEGYGAGQSSYNEQFF. The CDR3 DNA is TGTGCCAGCAGTTTGGAAGGTTATGGGGCGGGCCAAAGCTCCTACAATGAGCAGTTCTTC. Supplemented by reference TRBV28 and TRBJ2-1, the full variable domain reads DVKVTQSSRYLVKRTGEKVFLECVQDMDHENMFWYRQDPGLGLRLIYFSYDVKMKEKGDIPEGYSVSREKKERFSLILESASTNQTSMYLCASSLEGYGAGQSSYNEQFFGPGTRLTVL.

Regarding this clonotype: A read error may produce the germline difference seen at one junction end. The V call is TRBV7-3, the J call TRBJ2-5; no clear D. CDR1 and CDR2 from the germline V gene are SGHTA and FQGTGA. The CDR3 is 15 residues long. The CDR3 here is CASSQFTRNLETQYF. CDR3 sequence (DNA): TGCGCCAGCAGCCAATTCACCAGGAACCTAGAGACCCAGTACTTC.

This clonotype was counted many times. The chain joins TRBV7-9 to TRBJ2-5; tentatively, D is TRBD2 (6 bases). Germline assignment: CDR1 SEHNR and CDR2 FQNEAQ (reference sequence). Trimming removed 5 bases from V and 2 bases from J, with 9 bases in between. This CDR3 region has 13 residues. This CDR3 reads CASSRGGQETQYF. In DNA, the CDR3 is TGTGCCAGCAGCCGGGGAGGACAAGAGACCCAGTACTTC.

This clonotype showed up just a few times. J is TRBJ2-1 and V is TRBV20-1, with a possible D match to TRBD2 (6 bases). The V end was cut by 4 bases, the J end by 4 bases, with 14 bases between. The CDR3 is 14 amino acids. Germline V gene data show CDR1 as DFQATT and CDR2 as SNEGSKA (reference sequence). In DNA form, the CDR3 reads TGCAGTGCTACCGTGGAGGGAGATTACAATGAGCAGTTCTTC. Protein: CSATVEGDYNEQFF.

This clonotype turned up a few times. The rearrangement links TRBV7-9 to TRBJ2-5, with 11 bases that match TRBD2. J was trimmed by 5 bases and V by 3 bases; bases with no gene match: 5. CDR1 and CDR2 from the germline V gene are SEHNR and FQNEAQ (reference sequence). The CDR3 has 15 amino acids. CDR3 in DNA: TGTGCCAGCAGCTTCGCCGGACTAGCGGGCGAGACCCAGTACTTC. This gives the protein CASSFAGLAGETQYF.

The chain employs TRBV12-3 or TRBV12-4 and TRBJ2-4; 7 nucleotides align to TRBD2. V lost 4 bases, J lost 6 bases, and 12 bases stayed unmatched. The CDR3 sequence is 16 residues long. DNA of the CDR3: TGTGCCAGCAGTTGGGGGGGGAGGGGCCGGGGAAACATTCAGTACTTC. Protein: CASSWGGRGRGNIQYF.

CDR3 in amino acids: CASSDGLAGLNEQFF. CDR3 DNA sequence: TGTGCCAGCAGCGACGGACTAGCGGGGTTAAATGAGCAGTTCTTC. The chain links TRBV11-2 to TRBJ2-1; 12 nucleotides align to TRBD2. Unmatched junction bases numbered 6, after V lost 5 bases and J lost 7 bases. The length of the CDR3 is 15 residues. Germline V lookup: CDR1 SGHAT, CDR2 FQNNGV.

Worth noting for this clonotype: Sequence at one end of the junction differs from germline and may be a read error. The chain combines TRBV3-1 with TRBJ2-1; 8 positions agree with TRBD2. The V gene's germline CDR1 is LGHDT and CDR2 YNNKEL (reference sequence). The CDR3 totals 13 residues. CDR3 region: CASSQAPSGYTIF. The CDR3 DNA reads TGTGCCAGCAGCCAAGCTCCTAGCGGGTATACGATCTTC.

This clonotype has just a few counts. The rearrangement links TRBV29-1 to TRBJ1-2, with no clear D. Trimming left V 4 bases short and J 2 bases short, with 8 bases between. The CDR3 runs 12 residues. CDR1 and CDR2 from the germline V gene are SQVTM and ANQGSEA. The DNA of the CDR3 is TGCAGCGTTGTGGAACGGAACTATGGCTACACCTTC. Translation: CSVVERNYGYTF. The entire variable domain, with the rest obtained from reference TRBV29-1 and TRBJ1-2, is as follows: SAVISQKPSRDICQRGTSLTIQCQVDSQVTMMFWYRQQPGQSLTLIATANQGSEATYESGFVIDKFPISRPNLTFSTLTVSNMSPEDSSIYLCSVVERNYGYTFGSGTRLTVV.